One TCR beta chain is described in this entry. Its antigen is undetermined. The CDR3 covers 16 residues. Germline CDR1 is SGHRS and CDR2 is YFSETQ. J lost 5 bases, V lost 0 bases, and 7 bases had no gene match. The study sampled blood at baseline, cycle 4 day 1, and cycle 7 day 1. This sample is drawn from a study of OX40 agonist ivuxolimab in advanced cancers. Clones were read by immunoSEQ multiplex PCR, and TCRdb kept only the in-frame ones, dropping some. The top ten hold around 13% of the sample, which has around 40,000 clones, 88% seen once. Study results and limitations: CD4+ and CD8+ blood T cells expanded clonally by week 6 at 0.1 to 3.0 mg/kg.

The specimen was CD4+ or CD8+ T cells sorted from blood, collected in a trial of the OX40 agonist ivuxolimab. The rearrangement joins TRBV5-1 to TRBJ1-3, with TRBD1 matching over 8 bases. The TCR sequence derives from an adult with an advanced solid tumor such as melanoma, head and neck, liver or kidney cancer. The CDR3: CASSLGSDRVRNTIYF. The CDR3 DNA reads as TGCGCCAGCAGCTTGGGATCGGACAGGGTCAGAAACACCATATATTTT.